The 4 T cell receptor beta chains in this list originate from one sample, sequenced in a study of T cell changes during pregnancy in multiple sclerosis. Generated by immunoSEQ multiplex PCR, the TCRdb table keeps only in-frame clones and is missing some. The repertoire holds some 41,000 clones, roughly 93% seen once, with roughly 1.5% in the top ten. The sequenced material came from PBMCs (not recorded whether the cells were cultured). All receptors come from a female donor with multiple sclerosis, enrolled in a pregnancy study.

This chain links TRBV18 with TRBJ2-1; the D call may be TRBD1 or TRBD2 (5 bases each). This CDR3 contains 14 residues. Looked up from germline, CDR1 is KGHSH and CDR2 is LQKENI. Trimming stripped 1 base from V and 7 bases from J, with 11 bases between. For the CDR3, the DNA is TGTGCCAGCTCACCACTGGACGGGGCTAATGAGCAGTTCTTC. Its translation: CASSPLDGANEQFF.

This clone was recorded a few times. The genes are TRBV18 and TRBJ1-5; a possible D gene is TRBD1 (6 bases). In germline, CDR1 is KGHSH, CDR2 LQKENI. The ends were cut back, 3 bases at V and 6 bases at J, with 18 bases in the middle. The CDR3 is 16 amino acids. For the CDR3, the DNA is TGTGCCAGCTCACCCTCCCAGGGCAGGGGTGGTCAGCCCCAGCATTTT. It encodes CASSPSQGRGGQPQHF. Full variable domain (missing parts from reference TRBV18 and TRBJ1-5): NAGVMQNPRHLVRRRGQEARLRCSPMKGHSHVYWYRQLPEEGLKFMVYLQKENIIDESGMPKERFSAEFPKEGPSILRIQQVVRGDSAAYFCASSPSQGRGGQPQHFGDGTRLSIL.

The chain carries TRBV4-1 and TRBJ1-3; D gene uncertain. V was trimmed by 3 bases and J by 2 bases, leaving 17 bases between them. The CDR3 is 17 residues long. Germline CDR1 reads MGHRA; CDR2 reads YSYEKL. The CDR3 loop is CASSHPTRGGPGNTIYF. The CDR3 DNA sequence: TGCGCCAGCAGCCATCCTACCCGGGGAGGGCCTGGAAACACCATATATTTT.

The V call is TRBV28, the J call TRBJ2-7, with 9 positions matching TRBD1. V lost 6 bases, J lost 2 bases, and 8 bases stayed unmatched. CDR1 MDHEN and CDR2 SYDVKM come from the germline V gene. The CDR3 contains 15 residues. This chain's CDR3 is CASSKPGQGTYEQYF. Here the CDR3 DNA reads TGTGCCAGCAGCAAGCCGGGACAGGGTACCTACGAGCAGTACTTC.